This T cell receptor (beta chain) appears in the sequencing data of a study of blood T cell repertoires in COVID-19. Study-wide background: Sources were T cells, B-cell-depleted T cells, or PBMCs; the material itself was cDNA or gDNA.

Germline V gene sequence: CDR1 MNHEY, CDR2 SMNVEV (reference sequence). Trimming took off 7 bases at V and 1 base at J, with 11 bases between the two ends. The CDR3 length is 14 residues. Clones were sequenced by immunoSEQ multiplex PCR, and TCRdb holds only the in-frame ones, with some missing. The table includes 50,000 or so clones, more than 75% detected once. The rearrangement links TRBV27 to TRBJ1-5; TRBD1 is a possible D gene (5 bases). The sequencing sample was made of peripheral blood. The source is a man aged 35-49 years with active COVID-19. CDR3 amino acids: CASTPGLSNQPQHF. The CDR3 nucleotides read TGTGCCAGCACCCCAGGGCTGAGCAATCAGCCCCAGCATTTT.